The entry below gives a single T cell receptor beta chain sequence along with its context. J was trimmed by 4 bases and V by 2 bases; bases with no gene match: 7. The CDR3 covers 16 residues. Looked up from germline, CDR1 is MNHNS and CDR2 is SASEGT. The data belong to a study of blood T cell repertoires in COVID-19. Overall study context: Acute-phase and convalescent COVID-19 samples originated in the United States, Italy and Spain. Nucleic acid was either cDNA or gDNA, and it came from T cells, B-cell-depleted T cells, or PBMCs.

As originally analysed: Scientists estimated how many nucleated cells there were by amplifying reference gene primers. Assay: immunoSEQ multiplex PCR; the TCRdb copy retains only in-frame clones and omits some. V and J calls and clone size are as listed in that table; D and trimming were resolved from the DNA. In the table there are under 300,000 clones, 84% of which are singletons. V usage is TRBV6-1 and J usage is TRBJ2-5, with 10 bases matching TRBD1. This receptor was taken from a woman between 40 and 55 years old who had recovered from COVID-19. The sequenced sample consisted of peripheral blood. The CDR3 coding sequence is TGTGCCAGCAGTGAATTGTGGACAGGGGGAGGAGAGACCCAGTACTTC. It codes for CASSELWTGGGETQYF.